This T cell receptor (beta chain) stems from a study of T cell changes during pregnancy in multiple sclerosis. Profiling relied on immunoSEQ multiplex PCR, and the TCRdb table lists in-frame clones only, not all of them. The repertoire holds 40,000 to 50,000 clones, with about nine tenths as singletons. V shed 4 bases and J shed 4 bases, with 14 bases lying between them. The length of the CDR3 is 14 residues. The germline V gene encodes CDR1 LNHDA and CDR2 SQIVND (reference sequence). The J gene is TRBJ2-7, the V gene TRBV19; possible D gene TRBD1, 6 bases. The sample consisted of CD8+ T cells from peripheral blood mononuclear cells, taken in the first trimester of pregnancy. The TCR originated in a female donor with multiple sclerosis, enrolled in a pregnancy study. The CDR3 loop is CASSTLDSLYEQYF. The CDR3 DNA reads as TGTGCCAGTAGTACCCTGGACAGCCTGTACGAGCAGTACTTC.